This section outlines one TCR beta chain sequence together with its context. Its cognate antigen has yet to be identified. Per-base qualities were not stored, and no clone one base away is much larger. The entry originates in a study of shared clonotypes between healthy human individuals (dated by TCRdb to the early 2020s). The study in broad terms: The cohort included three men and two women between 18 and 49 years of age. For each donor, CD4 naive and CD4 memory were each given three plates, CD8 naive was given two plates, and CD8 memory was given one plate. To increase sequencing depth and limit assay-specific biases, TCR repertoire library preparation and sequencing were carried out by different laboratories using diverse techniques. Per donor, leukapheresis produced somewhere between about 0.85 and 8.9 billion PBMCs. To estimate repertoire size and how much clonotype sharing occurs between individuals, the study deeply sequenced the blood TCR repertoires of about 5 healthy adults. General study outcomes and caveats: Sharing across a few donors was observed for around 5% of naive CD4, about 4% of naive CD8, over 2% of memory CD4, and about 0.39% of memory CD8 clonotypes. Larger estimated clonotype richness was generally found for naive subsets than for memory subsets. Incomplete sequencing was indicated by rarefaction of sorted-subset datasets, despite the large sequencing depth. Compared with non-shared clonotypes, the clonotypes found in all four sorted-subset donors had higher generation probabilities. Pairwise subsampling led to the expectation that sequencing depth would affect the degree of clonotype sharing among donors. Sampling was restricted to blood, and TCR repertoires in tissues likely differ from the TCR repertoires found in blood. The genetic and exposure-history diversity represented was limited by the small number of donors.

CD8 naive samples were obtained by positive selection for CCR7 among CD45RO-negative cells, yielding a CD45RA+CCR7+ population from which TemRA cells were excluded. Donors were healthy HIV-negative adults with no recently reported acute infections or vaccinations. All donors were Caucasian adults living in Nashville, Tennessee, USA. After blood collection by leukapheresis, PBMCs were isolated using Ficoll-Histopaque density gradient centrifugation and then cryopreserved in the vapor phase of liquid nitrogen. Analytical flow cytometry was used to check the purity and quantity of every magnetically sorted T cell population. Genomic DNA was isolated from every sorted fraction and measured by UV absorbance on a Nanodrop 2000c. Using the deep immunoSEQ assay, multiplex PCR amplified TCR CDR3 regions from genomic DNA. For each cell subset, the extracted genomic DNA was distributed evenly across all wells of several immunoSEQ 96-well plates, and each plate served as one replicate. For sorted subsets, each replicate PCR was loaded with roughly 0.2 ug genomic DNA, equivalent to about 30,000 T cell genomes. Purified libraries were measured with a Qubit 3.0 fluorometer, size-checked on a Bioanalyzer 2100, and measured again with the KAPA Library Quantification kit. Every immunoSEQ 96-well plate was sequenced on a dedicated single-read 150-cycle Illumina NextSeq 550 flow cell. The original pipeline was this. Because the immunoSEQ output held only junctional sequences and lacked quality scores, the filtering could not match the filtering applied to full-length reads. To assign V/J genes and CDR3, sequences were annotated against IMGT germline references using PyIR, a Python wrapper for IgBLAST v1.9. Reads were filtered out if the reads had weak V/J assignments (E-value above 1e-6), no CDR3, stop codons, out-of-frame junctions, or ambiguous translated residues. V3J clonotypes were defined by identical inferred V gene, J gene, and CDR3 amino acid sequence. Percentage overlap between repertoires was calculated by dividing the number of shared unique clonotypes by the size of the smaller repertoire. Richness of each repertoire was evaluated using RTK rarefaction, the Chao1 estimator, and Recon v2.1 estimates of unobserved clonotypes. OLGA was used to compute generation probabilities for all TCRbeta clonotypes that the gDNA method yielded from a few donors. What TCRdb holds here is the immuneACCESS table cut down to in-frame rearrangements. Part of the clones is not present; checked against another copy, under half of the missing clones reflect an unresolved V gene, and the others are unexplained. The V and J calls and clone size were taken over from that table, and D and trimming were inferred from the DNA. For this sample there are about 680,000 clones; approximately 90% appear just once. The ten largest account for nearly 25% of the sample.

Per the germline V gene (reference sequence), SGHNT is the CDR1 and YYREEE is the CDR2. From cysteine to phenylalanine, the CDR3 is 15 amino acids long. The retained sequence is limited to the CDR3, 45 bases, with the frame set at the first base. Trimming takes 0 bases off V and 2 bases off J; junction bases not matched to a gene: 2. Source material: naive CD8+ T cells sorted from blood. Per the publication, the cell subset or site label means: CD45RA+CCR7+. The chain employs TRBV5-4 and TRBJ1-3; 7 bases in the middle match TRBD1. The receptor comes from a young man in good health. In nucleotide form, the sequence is TGTGCCAGCAGCTTGGGACAGGGTACTGGAAACACCATATATTTT. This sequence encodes CASSLGQGTGNTIYF.